Listed below are T cell receptor beta chains from one sample, sequenced in a study of CD8 T cells in ankylosing spondylitis. Each CDR3 protein gets one entry after TCRdb re-called the 5' RACE reads with MiXCR. In the table there are 40,000 to 50,000 distinct CDR3 sequences, 4% of which are singletons. The sequencing input was blood, either unsorted or a sorted T cell fraction (not recorded which). Source of these receptors: a female donor with ankylosing spondylitis or in good health (not recorded which). Both conserved end residues are part of each CDR3. A D gene is named only where the DNA matches it firmly. A clone size is listed for some rows: how often the clone was seen (once, few, many), or a class if it is expanded.

>TRBJ2-7|14|TRBV9|TRBD1|many
TGTGCCAGCAGCGGAACCGACAGGGTCAACGAGCAGTACTTC
CASSGTDRVNEQYF
>TRBJ1-1|17|TRBV9|-|many
TGTGCCAGCAGCGTAGCAGTCCAGGGGATCCTGAACACTGAAGCTTTCTTT
CASSVAVQGILNTEAFF
>TRBJ2-1|15|TRBV9|TRBD2|few
TGTGCCAGCAGCGTAGGGGCTAGCGGGTCGAATGAGCAGTTCTTC
CASSVGASGSNEQFF
>TRBJ2-5|13|TRBV9|TRBD1|-
TGTGACAGCAGCCCCGGACAGGGGGAGACCCAGAACTTC
CDSSPGQGETQNF
>TRBJ1-4|15|TRBV9|-|many
TGTGCCAGCAGCGTAGCCCCAGGGACAAATGAAAAACTGTTTTTT
CASSVAPGTNEKLFF
>TRBJ2-5|14|TRBV9|-|many
TGTGCCAGCAGCCGGGCAGGGTCGGAGGAGACCCAGTACTTC
CASSRAGSEETQYF
>TRBJ2-2|16|TRBV9|TRBD2|many
TGTGCCAGCAGCGTAGGGGGACTAGCGGTGTCCGGGGAGCTGTTTTTT
CASSVGGLAVSGELFF
>TRBJ2-3|15|TRBV9|-|many
TGTGCCAGCAGCGTAATGATGAGCGCGGGAGATACGCAGTATTTT
CASSVMMSAGDTQYF
>TRBJ2-3|14|TRBV9|-|once
TGTGCCAGCAGCGTAGCGGATTACACAGATACGCAGTATTTT
CASSVADYTDTQYF
>TRBJ2-7|15|TRBV9|-|many
TGTGCCAGCAGCGTAGGGCGGCATGGGTACTACGAGCAGTACTTC
CASSVGRHGYYEQYF
>TRBJ1-1|14|TRBV9|TRBD1|many
TGTGCCAGCAGCTTTGGACAGGGTGGATTAGAAGCTTTCTTT
CASSFGQGGLEAFF
>TRBJ1-3|16|TRBV9|-|many
TGTGCCAGCAGCGTAGGGCAGGCGCGCTCTGGAAACACCATATATTTT
CASSVGQARSGNTIYF
>TRBJ2-5|15|TRBV9|-|many
TGTGCCAGCAGCCGAGTTGGGTTTAATAAAGAGACCCAGTACTTC
CASSRVGFNKETQYF
>TRBJ2-1|14|TRBV9|TRBD1|many
TGTGCCAGCAGCGCAGGGACAGTAGTCAATGAGCAGTTCTTC
CASSAGTVVNEQFF
>TRBJ1-1|16|TRBV9|TRBD1|many
TGTGCCAGCAGCGTAGGTCAGGGGGGGCTGAACACTGAAGCTTTCTTT
CASSVGQGGLNTEAFF
>TRBJ2-1|13|TRBV9|TRBD2|many
TGTGCCAGCAGCGCGGGACTACTAAATGAGCAGTTCTTC
CASSAGLLNEQFF
>TRBJ2-2|17|TRBV9|-|many
TGTGCCAGCAGCCTCGCCAGTGACATCGCGAACACCGGGGAGCTGTTTTTT
CASSLASDIANTGELFF
>TRBJ2-5|14|TRBV9|-|many
TGTGCCAGCAGCGTAGTAGACAGCCAAGAGACCCAGTACTTC
CASSVVDSQETQYF
>TRBJ2-6|18|TRBV9|TRBD1|many
TGTGCCAGCAGTCTTCTGACAGGGGAGTTATCTGGGGCCAACGTCCTGACTTTC
CASSLLTGELSGANVLTF
>TRBJ2-5|14|TRBV9|TRBD1|-
TGTGCCAGCAGCGTCAACAGGGGTGCGGAGACCCAGTACTTC
CASSVNRGAETQYF
>TRBJ2-2|15|TRBV9|-|many
TGTGCCAGCAGCGTAGGTGGAGGGCTCGCCGGGGAGCTGTTTTTT
CASSVGGGLAGELFF
>TRBJ1-5|15|TRBV9|TRBD1|few
TGTGCCAGCAGCGCGACAGGGGACGGAATTCAGCCCCAGCATTTT
CASSATGDGIQPQHF
>TRBJ1-1|13|TRBV9|-|many
TGTGCCAGCAGCGTACACGGCGAGGGTCCGGCTTTCTTT
CASSVHGEGPAFF
>TRBJ2-6|13|TRBV9|-|-
TGTGCCAGCAGCGTGGTTGGGGCCAACGTCCTGACTTTC
CASSVVGANVLTF